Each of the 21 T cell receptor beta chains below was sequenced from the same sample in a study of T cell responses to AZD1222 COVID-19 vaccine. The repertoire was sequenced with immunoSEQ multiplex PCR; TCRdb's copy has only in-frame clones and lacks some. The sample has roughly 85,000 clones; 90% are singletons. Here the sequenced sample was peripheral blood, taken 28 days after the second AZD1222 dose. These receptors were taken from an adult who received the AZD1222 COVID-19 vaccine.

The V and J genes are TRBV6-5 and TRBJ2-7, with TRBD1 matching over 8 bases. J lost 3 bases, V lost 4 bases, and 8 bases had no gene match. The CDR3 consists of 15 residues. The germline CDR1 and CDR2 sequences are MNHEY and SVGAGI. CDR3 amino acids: CASSSRGRGLYEQYF. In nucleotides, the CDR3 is TGTGCCAGCAGTTCCCGTGGCAGGGGGCTCTACGAGCAGTACTTC.

The CDR3 reads CATSDTPGQQYF. The CDR3 nucleotides read TGTGCCACCAGTGATACTCCGGGACAGCAGTACTTC. The V gene is TRBV24-1, the J gene TRBJ2-7; either TRBD1 or TRBD2 may fit D (5 bases each). The germline gives CDR1 KGHDR, CDR2 SFDVKD. CDR3 length equals 12 residues. Deletions cut 3 bases from V and 8 bases from J, with 10 bases between.

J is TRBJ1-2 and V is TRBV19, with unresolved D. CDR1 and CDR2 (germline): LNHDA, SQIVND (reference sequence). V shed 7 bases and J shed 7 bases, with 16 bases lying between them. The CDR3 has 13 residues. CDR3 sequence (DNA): TGTGCCAGTACCTACACTGAGTTGGCTGGCTACACCTTC. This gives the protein CASTYTELAGYTF.

The CDR3 nucleotides are TGTGCCTGCAATACGGGAAACTCCTACAATGAGCAGTTCTTC. It codes for CACNTGNSYNEQFF. The chain recombines TRBV2 with TRBJ2-1, with a weak D call TRBD2 (5 bases). The CDR3 sequence is 14 residues long. The V end lost 11 bases, the J end lost 0 bases, and 14 bases lay between the germline ends. Germline-derived CDR1 and CDR2 are SNHLY and FYNNEI.

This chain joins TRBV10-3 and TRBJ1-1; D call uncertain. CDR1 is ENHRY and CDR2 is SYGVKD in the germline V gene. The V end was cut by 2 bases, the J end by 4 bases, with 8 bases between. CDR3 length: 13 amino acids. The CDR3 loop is CAISEIWITEAFF. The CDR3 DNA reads TGTGCCATCAGTGAGATCTGGATCACTGAAGCTTTCTTT.

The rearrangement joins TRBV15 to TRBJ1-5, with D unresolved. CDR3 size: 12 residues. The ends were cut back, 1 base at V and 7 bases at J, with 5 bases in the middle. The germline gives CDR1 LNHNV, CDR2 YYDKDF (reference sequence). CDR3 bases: TGTGCCACCAGCAGAGCGCAGCAGCCCCAGCATTTT. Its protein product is CATSRAQQPQHF.

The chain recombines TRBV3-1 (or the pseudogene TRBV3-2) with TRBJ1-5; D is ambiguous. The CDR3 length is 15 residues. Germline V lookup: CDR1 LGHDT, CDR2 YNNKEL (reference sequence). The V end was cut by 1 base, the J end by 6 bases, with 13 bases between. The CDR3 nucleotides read TGTGCCAGCAGCCAAGCGGGTAGGTCTGGTCAGCCCCAGCATTTT. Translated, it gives CASSQAGRSGQPQHF.

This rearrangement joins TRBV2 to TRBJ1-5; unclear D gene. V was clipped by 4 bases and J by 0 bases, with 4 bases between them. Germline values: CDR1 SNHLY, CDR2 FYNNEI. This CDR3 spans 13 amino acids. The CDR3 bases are TGTGCCAGCAGTGGGTATAGCAATCAGCCCCAGCATTTT. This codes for CASSGYSNQPQHF. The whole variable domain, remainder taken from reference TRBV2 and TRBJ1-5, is EPEVTQTPSHQVTQMGQEVILRCVPISNHLYFYWYRQILGQKVEFLVSFYNNEISEKSEIFDDQFSVERPDGSNFTLKIRSTKLEDSAMYFCASSGYSNQPQHFGDGTRLSIL.

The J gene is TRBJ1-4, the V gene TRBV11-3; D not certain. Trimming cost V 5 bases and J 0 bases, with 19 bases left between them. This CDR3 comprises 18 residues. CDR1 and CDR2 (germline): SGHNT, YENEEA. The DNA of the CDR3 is TGTGCCAGCAGCCCCTTGACTGGTTTTGATGCAACTAATGAAAAACTGTTTTTT. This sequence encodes CASSPLTGFDATNEKLFF. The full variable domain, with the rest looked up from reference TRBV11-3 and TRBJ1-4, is EAGVVQSPRYKIIEKKQPVAFWCNPISGHNTLYWYLQNLGQGPELLIRYENEEAVDDSQLPKDRFSAERLKGVDSTLKIQPAELGDSAVYLCASSPLTGFDATNEKLFFGSGTQLSVL.

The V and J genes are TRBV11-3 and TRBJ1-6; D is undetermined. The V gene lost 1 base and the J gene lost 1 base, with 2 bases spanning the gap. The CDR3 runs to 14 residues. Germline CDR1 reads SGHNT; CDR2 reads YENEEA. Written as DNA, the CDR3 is TGTGCCAGCAGCTTAGCGTCCTATAATTCACCCCTCCACTTT. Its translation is CASSLASYNSPLHF.

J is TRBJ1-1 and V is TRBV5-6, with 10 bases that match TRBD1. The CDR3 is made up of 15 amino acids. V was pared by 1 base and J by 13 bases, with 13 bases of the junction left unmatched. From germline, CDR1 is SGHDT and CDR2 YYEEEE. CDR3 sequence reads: CASSLRSGDRGGRFF. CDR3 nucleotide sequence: TGTGCCAGCAGCTTGAGGTCGGGGGACAGGGGCGGGCGTTTCTTT.

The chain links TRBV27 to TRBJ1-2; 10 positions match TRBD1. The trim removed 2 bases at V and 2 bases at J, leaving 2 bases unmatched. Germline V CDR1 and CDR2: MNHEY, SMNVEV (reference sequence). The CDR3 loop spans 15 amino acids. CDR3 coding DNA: TGTGCCAGCAGTTTAGGACAGGGGGTAAACTATGGCTACACCTTC. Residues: CASSLGQGVNYGYTF.

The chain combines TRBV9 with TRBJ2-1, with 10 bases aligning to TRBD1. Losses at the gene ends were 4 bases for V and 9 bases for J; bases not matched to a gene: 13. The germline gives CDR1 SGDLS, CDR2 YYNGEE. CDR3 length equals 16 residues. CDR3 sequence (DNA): TGTGCCAGCAGCACCCCGGGACAGGGGTTCTTGGGTGAGCAGTTCTTC. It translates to CASSTPGQGFLGEQFF.

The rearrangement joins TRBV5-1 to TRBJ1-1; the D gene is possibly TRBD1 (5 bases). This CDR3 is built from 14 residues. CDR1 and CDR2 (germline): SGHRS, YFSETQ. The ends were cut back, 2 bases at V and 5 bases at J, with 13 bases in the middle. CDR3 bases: TGCGCCAGCAGCTTTGGCGGGGGAGGTACTGAAGCTTTCTTT. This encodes CASSFGGGGTEAFF.

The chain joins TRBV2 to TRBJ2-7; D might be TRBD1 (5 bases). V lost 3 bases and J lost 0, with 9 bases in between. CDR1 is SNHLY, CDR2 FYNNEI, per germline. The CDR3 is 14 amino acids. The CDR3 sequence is CASSDTGDSYEQYF. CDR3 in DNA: TGTGCCAGCAGTGACACAGGCGACTCCTACGAGCAGTACTTC.

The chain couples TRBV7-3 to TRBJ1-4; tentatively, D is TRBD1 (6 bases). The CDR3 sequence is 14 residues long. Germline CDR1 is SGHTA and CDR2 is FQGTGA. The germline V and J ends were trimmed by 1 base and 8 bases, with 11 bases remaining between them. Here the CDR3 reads CASSLIEGGEKLFF. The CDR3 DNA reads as TGTGCCAGCAGCTTAATAGAGGGGGGAGAAAAACTGTTTTTT.

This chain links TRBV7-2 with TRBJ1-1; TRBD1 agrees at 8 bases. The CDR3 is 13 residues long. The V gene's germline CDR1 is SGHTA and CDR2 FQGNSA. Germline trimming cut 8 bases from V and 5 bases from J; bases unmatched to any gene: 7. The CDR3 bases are TGTGCCAGCGCTCCGCAGGGGGCGACTGAAGCTTTCTTT. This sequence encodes CASAPQGATEAFF. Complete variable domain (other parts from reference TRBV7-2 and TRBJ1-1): GAGVSQSPSNKVTEKGKDVELRCDPISGHTALYWYRQSLGQGLEFLIYFQGNSAPDKSGLPSDRFSAERTGGSVSTLTIQRTQQEDSAVYLCASAPQGATEAFFGQGTRLTVV.

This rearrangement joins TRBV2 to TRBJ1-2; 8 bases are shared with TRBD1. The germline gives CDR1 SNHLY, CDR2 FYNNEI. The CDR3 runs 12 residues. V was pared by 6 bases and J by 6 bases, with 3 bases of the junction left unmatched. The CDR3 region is CASSRQGNGYTF. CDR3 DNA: TGTGCCAGCAGCCGACAGGGGAATGGCTACACCTTC.

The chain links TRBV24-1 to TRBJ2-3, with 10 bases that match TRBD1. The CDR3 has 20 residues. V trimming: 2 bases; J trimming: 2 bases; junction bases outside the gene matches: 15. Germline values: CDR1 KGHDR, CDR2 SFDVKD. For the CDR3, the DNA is TGTGCCACCAGTGATTCAGGTGGGGACAGGGGTTTGGGGTTCACAGATACGCAGTATTTT. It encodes CATSDSGGDRGLGFTDTQYF.

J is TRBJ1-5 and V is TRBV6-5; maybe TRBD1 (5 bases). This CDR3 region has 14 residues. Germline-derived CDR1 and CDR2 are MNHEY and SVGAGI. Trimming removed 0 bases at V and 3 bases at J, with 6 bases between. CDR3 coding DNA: TGTGCCAGCAGTTACTCGACAGCCAATCAGCCCCAGCATTTT. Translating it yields CASSYSTANQPQHF.

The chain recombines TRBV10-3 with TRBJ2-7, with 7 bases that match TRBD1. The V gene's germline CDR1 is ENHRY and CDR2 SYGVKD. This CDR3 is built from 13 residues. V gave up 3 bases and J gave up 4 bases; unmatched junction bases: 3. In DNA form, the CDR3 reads TGTGCCATCAGTGAAGGGGGCCGGTACGAGCAGTACTTC. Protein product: CAISEGGRYEQYF.